The 27 T cell receptor beta chains below come from one sample, sequenced in a study of graft-versus-host responses after intestinal transplantation. Only in-frame clones appear in the TCRdb table, and some are missing; sequencing was by immunoSEQ multiplex PCR. The sample lists 20,000 or so clones, around 80% seen once, with approximately 2.1% in the top ten. The specimen was PBMCs, collected 14 days after transplant. Receptors originate from a human patient who received an intestinal transplant, so some T cells may come from the graft donor.

The CDR3 DNA follows: TGTGCCATCAGTGCGGTAGCGGGAGAAGGGTCCTACGAGCAGTACTTC. It is translated as CAISAVAGEGSYEQYF. The chain links TRBV10-3 to TRBJ2-7; 9 nucleotides align to TRBD2. The CDR3 length is 16 residues. Germline CDR1 reads ENHRY; CDR2 reads SYGVKD. The V and J ends lost 4 bases and 1 base, in that order; junction bases with no gene match: 8.

The chain couples TRBV6-5 to TRBJ1-3, with 9 bases matching TRBD1. V lost 4 bases and J lost 4; bases outside the gene matches: 5. Germline-derived CDR1 and CDR2 are MNHEY and SVGAGI. The CDR3 consists of 15 residues. The CDR3 DNA reads as TGTGCCAGCAGTTCTCACAGGGGGCAAGGAAACACCATATATTTT. This translates into CASSSHRGQGNTIYF.

The V gene is TRBV11-2, the J gene TRBJ2-7; 7 bases line up with TRBD1. In germline, CDR1 is SGHAT, CDR2 FQNNGV. Losses at the gene ends were 1 base for V and 0 bases for J; bases not matched to a gene: 6. This CDR3 is 16 amino acids long. The chain's CDR3 is CASSLGVDRFSYEQYF. As DNA, the CDR3 is TGTGCCAGCAGCTTAGGGGTGGACAGGTTCTCCTACGAGCAGTACTTC.

This clone was seen a few times. CDR3 DNA: TGTGCCAGCAGCACCGGGACAGCTCTTTTCTCTGGGGCCAACGTCCTGACTTTC. It encodes CASSTGTALFSGANVLTF. This chain uses TRBV7-9 with TRBJ2-6, with TRBD1 matching over 7 bases. The CDR3 contains 18 residues. Germline V gene data show CDR1 as SEHNR and CDR2 as FQNEAQ (reference sequence). V lost 5 bases and J lost 0; bases outside the gene matches: 10.

This sequence joins TRBV19 and TRBJ2-3; 12 positions agree with TRBD2. V gave up 5 bases and J gave up 5 bases; unmatched junction bases: 11. The CDR3 has 17 residues. The germline V gene encodes CDR1 LNHDA and CDR2 SQIVND (reference sequence). The CDR3 DNA reads TGTGCCAGTAGTCCAAGACTAGCGGGGGCCCCGGGAGATACGCAGTATTTT. Translating it yields CASSPRLAGAPGDTQYF. The variable domain in full, completed from reference TRBV19 and TRBJ2-3, reads DGGITQSPKYLFRKEGQNVTLSCEQNLNHDAMYWYRQDPGQGLRLIYYSQIVNDFQKGDIAEGYSVSREKKESFPLTVTSAQKNPTAFYLCASSPRLAGAPGDTQYFGPGTRLTVL.

The chain couples TRBV6-5 to TRBJ2-7, with TRBD1 identical over 7 bases. Germline V CDR1 and CDR2: MNHEY, SVGAGI. The CDR3 covers 14 residues. Trimming at V came to 6 bases and at J to 0 bases, leaving 5 bases not matched to a gene. In DNA form, the CDR3 reads TGTGCCAGCAGCCACAGGGGATTCTCCTACGAGCAGTACTTC. Translating it yields CASSHRGFSYEQYF.

V and J are TRBV7-2 and TRBJ2-5; 8 bases fit TRBD2. This CDR3 comprises 15 residues. Unmatched junction bases numbered 11, after V lost 4 bases and J lost 7 bases. CDR1 and CDR2 from the germline V gene are SGHTA and FQGNSA. The CDR3 reads CASSSQRRRGVTQYF. DNA of the CDR3: TGTGCCAGCAGCTCCCAGAGACGGCGGGGGGTGACCCAGTACTTC.

The chain combines TRBV11-2 with TRBJ2-6; D remains unclear. CDR1 SGHAT and CDR2 FQNNGV come from the germline V gene. V lost 0 bases and J lost 9, with 9 bases in between. This CDR3 is 14 amino acids long. The CDR3 region has the DNA TGTGCCAGCAGCTTAGACGGATCACTCAACGTCCTGACTTTC. It yields the protein CASSLDGSLNVLTF.

The chain uses TRBV5-1 and TRBJ2-7, with 7 positions matching TRBD2. The CDR3 loop spans 16 amino acids. Germline V lookup: CDR1 SGHRS, CDR2 YFSETQ. J was trimmed by 1 base and V by 0 bases; bases with no gene match: 7. The CDR3 sequence is CASSLGGSPSSYEQYF. DNA of the CDR3: TGCGCCAGCAGCTTGGGCGGGAGCCCCTCGTCCTACGAGCAGTACTTC.

This clone has just one count. V gene TRBV6-5 combines with J gene TRBJ2-1, with 10 bases fitting TRBD2. The germline CDR1 and CDR2 sequences are MNHEY and SVGAGI. The CDR3 spans 15 residues. The V segment lost 4 bases and the J segment 0 bases; nucleotides outside the gene matches: 0. This CDR3 is CASSSSGSSYNEQFF. The DNA of the CDR3 is TGTGCCAGCAGTTCTAGCGGGAGCTCCTACAATGAGCAGTTCTTC.

The J gene is TRBJ1-5, the V gene TRBV10-3; 7 bases are shared with TRBD1. V dropped 11 bases and J dropped 0; count of bases not matched to a gene: 4. The CDR3 runs 13 residues. Germline assignment: CDR1 ENHRY and CDR2 SYGVKD. The CDR3 bases are TGTGCCTCCACAGGGGATAGCAATCAGCCCCAGCATTTT. The encoded protein is CASTGDSNQPQHF.

The gene calls are TRBV19 and TRBJ2-3, with D possibly matching TRBD1 (5 bases). This CDR3 has 15 residues. CDR1 is LNHDA and CDR2 is SQIVND in the germline V gene (reference sequence). V shed 2 bases and J shed 2 bases, with 11 bases lying between them. The CDR3 sequence: CASSISGRATDTQYF. CDR3 bases: TGTGCCAGTAGTATATCAGGGCGAGCCACAGATACGCAGTATTTT.

Only a few counts were recorded for this clone. V is TRBV6-1 and J is TRBJ1-4, with D perhaps matching TRBD1 (5 bases). Germline V gene data show CDR1 as MNHNS and CDR2 as SASEGT. Trimming left V 0 bases short and J 7 bases short, with 12 bases between. This CDR3 has 15 amino acids. CDR3 loop: CASSEAPRVSEKLFF. Here the CDR3 DNA reads TGTGCCAGCAGTGAAGCGCCCAGGGTTAGTGAAAAACTGTTTTTT.

DNA of the CDR3: TGTGCCAGCAGCTTTTCGGCTGAGCAGTTCTTC. Translating it yields CASSFSAEQFF. The chain is built from TRBV5-4 and TRBJ2-1, with no clear D. Germline CDR1 and CDR2: SGHNT and YYREEE (reference sequence). Trimming removed 2 bases from V and 9 bases from J, with 6 bases in between. CDR3 size: 11 residues.

The chain employs TRBV4-1 and TRBJ2-7, with D hard to call. Trimming removed 1 base at V and 5 bases at J, with 3 bases between. CDR1 is MGHRA, CDR2 YSYEKL, per germline. The CDR3 consists of 11 residues. DNA of the CDR3: TGCGCCAGCAGCCAAGGAGACGAGCAGTACTTC. This gives the protein CASSQGDEQYF.

This chain links TRBV14 with TRBJ1-2; no firm D call. Deletions cut 5 bases from V and 8 bases from J, with 15 bases between. Germline V gene lookup returns CDR1 SGHDN and CDR2 FVKESK. This CDR3 has 13 residues. This CDR3 reads CASSTRTPEGYTF. DNA of the CDR3: TGTGCCAGCAGCACTCGGACCCCGGAGGGCTACACCTTC. The entire variable domain, with the rest obtained from reference TRBV14 and TRBJ1-2, is as follows: EAGVTQFPSHSVIEKGQTVTLRCDPISGHDNLYWYRRVMGKEIKFLLHFVKESKQDESGMPNNRFLAERTGGTYSTLKVQPAELEDSGVYFCASSTRTPEGYTFGSGTRLTVV.

V is TRBV19 and J is TRBJ2-5; either TRBD1 or TRBD2 may supply D (5 bases each). Trimming left V 4 bases short and J 4 bases short, with 19 bases between. Germline V gene lookup returns CDR1 LNHDA and CDR2 SQIVND (reference sequence). The CDR3 sequence is 16 residues long. The CDR3 DNA reads TGTGCCAGTAGTAAGGTGTGGGGGTTTTTCCCAGAGACCCAGTACTTC. Protein product: CASSKVWGFFPETQYF.

This clone was observed once. V gene TRBV19 combines with J gene TRBJ2-7; 7 nucleotides match TRBD2. V was clipped by 5 bases and J by 0 bases; unmatched bases: 7. The germline V gene encodes CDR1 LNHDA and CDR2 SQIVND (reference sequence). This CDR3 has 15 amino acids. The CDR3 DNA reads TGTGCCAGTAGTTTGCTAGCGGAAAGCTCCTACGAGCAGTACTTC. Protein: CASSLLAESSYEQYF.

This sequence joins TRBV5-4 and TRBJ1-5; D gene uncertain. CDR1 and CDR2 from the germline V gene are SGHNT and YYREEE (reference sequence). The CDR3 contains 14 residues. The V end was cut by 1 base, the J end by 4 bases, with 9 bases between. CDR3 sequence (DNA): TGTGCCAGCAGCTTGCTGCCCGGGAATCAGCCCCAGCATTTT. Residues: CASSLLPGNQPQHF.

The gene calls are TRBV30 and TRBJ2-7; the D gene could be TRBD1 or TRBD2 (5 bases each). Germline V gene lookup returns CDR1 GTSNPN and CDR2 SVGIG (reference sequence). The CDR3 sequence is 15 residues long. Trimming left V 5 bases short and J 2 bases short, with 19 bases between. The CDR3 coding sequence is TGTGCCTGGGACGGGTCGGGGCGCCTCGCCTACGAGCAGTACTTC. Its translation: CAWDGSGRLAYEQYF.

The chain is built from TRBV28 and TRBJ1-5; 7 bases agree with TRBD1. Germline values: CDR1 MDHEN, CDR2 SYDVKM. The CDR3 has 16 amino acids. Losses at the gene ends were 6 bases for V and 4 bases for J; bases not matched to a gene: 12. CDR3 coding DNA: TGTGCCAGCAGACACCTGCCGGGACAGCTAAATCAGCCCCAGCATTTT. Protein product: CASRHLPGQLNQPQHF.

This chain joins TRBV7-6 and TRBJ2-3; D unclear. The germline V gene encodes CDR1 SGHVS and CDR2 FNYEAQ. Trimming cost V 5 bases and J 6 bases, with 18 bases left between them. The CDR3 loop spans 15 amino acids. CDR3 sequence reads: CASSPPGLVGDTQYF. The CDR3 coding sequence is TGTGCCAGCAGCCCGCCGGGTCTTGTGGGGGATACGCAGTATTTT. The variable domain in full, with the rest retrieved from reference TRBV7-6 and TRBJ2-3, is GAGVSQSPRYKVTKRGQDVALRCDPISGHVSLYWYRQALGQGPEFLTYFNYEAQQDKSGLPNDRFSAERPEGSISTLTIQRTEQRDSAMYRCASSPPGLVGDTQYFGPGTRLTVL.

The V gene is TRBV7-8, the J gene TRBJ1-1; 10 nucleotides align to TRBD1. The germline V gene has CDR1 SGHVS and CDR2 FQNEAQ. CDR3 length: 17 amino acids. V shed 4 bases, J shed 3 bases, and the junction held 11 bases outside the gene matches. In DNA, the CDR3 is TGTGCCAGCAGCTCGTTTTGGGACAGGGGTGGAGACACTGAAGCTTTCTTT. It encodes CASSSFWDRGGDTEAFF.

J is TRBJ1-6 and V is TRBV9, with D possibly being TRBD1 (5 bases). The germline gives CDR1 SGDLS, CDR2 YYNGEE. This CDR3 contains 15 residues. V was shortened by 0 bases and J by 8 bases, with 12 bases between the two germline ends. CDR3 region: CASSVGGVWDSPLHF. The DNA of the CDR3 is TGTGCCAGCAGCGTAGGAGGGGTGTGGGATTCACCCCTCCACTTT.

This rearrangement joins TRBV13 to TRBJ1-1; a possible D gene is TRBD1 (6 bases). The germline V gene encodes CDR1 PRHDT and CDR2 FYEKMQ (reference sequence). Trimming pared 0 bases from V and 0 bases from J, leaving 11 bases between. This CDR3 comprises 16 residues. The CDR3 DNA reads as TGTGCCAGCAGCTTAGGACAGGGACTTCTGAACACTGAAGCTTTCTTT. This sequence encodes CASSLGQGLLNTEAFF.

V is TRBV7-2 and J is TRBJ1-2; weak D call: TRBD1 (6 bases). From germline, CDR1 is SGHTA and CDR2 FQGNSA. The V and J ends lost 5 bases and 4 bases respectively, with 11 bases between them. This CDR3 has 13 amino acids. The CDR3 sequence: CASSPGQLYGYTF. The CDR3 nucleotides are TGTGCCAGCAGCCCAGGACAGCTCTATGGCTACACCTTC.

This chain joins TRBV2 and TRBJ2-7; 7 bases fit TRBD2. This CDR3 contains 13 residues. Germline CDR1 and CDR2: SNHLY and FYNNEI. Trimming removed 4 bases from V and 2 bases from J; junction bases left unmatched: 2. The CDR3 region has the DNA TGTGCCAGCAGTGGGGGACTACCCTACGAGCAGTACTTC. Translated, it gives CASSGGLPYEQYF.